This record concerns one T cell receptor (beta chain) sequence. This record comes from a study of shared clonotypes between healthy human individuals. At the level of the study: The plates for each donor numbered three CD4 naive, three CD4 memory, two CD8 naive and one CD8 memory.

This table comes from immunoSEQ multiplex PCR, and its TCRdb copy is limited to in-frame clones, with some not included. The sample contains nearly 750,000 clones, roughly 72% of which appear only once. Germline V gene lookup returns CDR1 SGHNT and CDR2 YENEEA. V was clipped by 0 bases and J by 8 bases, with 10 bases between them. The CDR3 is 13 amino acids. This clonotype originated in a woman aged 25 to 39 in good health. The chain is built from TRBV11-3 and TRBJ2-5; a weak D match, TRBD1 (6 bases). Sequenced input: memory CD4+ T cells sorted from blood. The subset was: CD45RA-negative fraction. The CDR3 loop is CASSLEGGHTQYF. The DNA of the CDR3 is TGTGCCAGCAGCTTAGAAGGGGGACATACCCAGTACTTC.